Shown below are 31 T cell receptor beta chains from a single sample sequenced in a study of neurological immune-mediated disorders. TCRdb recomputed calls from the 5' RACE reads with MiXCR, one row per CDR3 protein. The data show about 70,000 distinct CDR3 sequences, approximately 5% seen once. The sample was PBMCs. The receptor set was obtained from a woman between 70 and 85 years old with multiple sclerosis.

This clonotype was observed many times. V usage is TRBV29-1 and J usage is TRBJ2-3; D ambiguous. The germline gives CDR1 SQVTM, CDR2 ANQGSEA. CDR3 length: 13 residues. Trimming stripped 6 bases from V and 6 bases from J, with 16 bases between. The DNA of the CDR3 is TGCAGCGTCAGGACCCGTAGTACGGATACGCAGTATTTT. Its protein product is CSVRTRSTDTQYF.

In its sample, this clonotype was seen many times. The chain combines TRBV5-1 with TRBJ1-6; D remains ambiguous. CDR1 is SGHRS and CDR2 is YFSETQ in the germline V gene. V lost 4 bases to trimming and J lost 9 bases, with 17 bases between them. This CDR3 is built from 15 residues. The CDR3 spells CASSRSSVSGSPLHF. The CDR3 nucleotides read TGCGCCAGCAGCCGCTCGTCGGTTTCTGGTTCACCCCTCCACTTT.

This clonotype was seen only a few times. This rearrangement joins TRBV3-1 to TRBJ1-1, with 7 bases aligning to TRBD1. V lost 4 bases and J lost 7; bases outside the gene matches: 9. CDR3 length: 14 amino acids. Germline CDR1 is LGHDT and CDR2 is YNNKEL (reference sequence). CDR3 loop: CASSPMDRMVEAFF. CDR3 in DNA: TGTGCCAGCAGCCCTATGGACAGGATGGTTGAAGCTTTCTTT.

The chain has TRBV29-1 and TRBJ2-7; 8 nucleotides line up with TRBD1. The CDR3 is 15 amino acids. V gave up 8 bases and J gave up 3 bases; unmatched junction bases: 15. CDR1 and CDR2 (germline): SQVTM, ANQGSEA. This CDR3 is CSPCPIQGGGYEQYF. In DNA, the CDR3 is TGCAGCCCTTGCCCAATACAGGGGGGAGGCTACGAGCAGTACTTC.

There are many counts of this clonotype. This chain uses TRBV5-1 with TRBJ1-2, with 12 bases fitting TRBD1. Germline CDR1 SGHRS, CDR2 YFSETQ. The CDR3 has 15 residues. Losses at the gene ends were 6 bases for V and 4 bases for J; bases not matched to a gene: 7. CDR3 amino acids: CASNPGQGAGYGYTF. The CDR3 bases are TGCGCCAGCAATCCGGGACAGGGGGCGGGCTATGGCTACACCTTC.

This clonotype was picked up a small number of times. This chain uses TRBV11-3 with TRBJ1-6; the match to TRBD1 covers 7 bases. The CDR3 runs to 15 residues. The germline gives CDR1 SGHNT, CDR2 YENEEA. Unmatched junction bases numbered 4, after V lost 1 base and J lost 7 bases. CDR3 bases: TGTGCCAGCAGCTTAGGTGGGACAGCAAATTCACCCCTCCACTTT. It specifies CASSLGGTANSPLHF. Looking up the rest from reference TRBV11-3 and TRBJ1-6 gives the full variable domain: EAGVVQSPRYKIIEKKQPVAFWCNPISGHNTLYWYLQNLGQGPELLIRYENEEAVDDSQLPKDRFSAERLKGVDSTLKIQPAELGDSAVYLCASSLGGTANSPLHFGNGTRLTVT.

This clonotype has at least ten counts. The CDR3 spells CASSRGLAGVSTDTQYF. The CDR3 nucleotides are TGTGCCAGCAGCCGTGGACTAGCGGGGGTCTCCACAGATACGCAGTATTTT. The rearrangement links TRBV27 to TRBJ2-3; 13 bases match TRBD2. Germline CDR1 and CDR2: MNHEY and SMNVEV (reference sequence). V shed 6 bases, J shed 2 bases, and the junction held 8 bases outside the gene matches. CDR3 length: 17 amino acids.

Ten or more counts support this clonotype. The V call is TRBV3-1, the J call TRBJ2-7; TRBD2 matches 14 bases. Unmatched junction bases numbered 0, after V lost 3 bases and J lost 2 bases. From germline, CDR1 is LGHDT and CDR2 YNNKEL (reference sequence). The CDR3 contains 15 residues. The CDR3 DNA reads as TGTGCCAGCAGCCAGACTAGCGGGAGGGCCTACGAGCAGTACTTC. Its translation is CASSQTSGRAYEQYF.

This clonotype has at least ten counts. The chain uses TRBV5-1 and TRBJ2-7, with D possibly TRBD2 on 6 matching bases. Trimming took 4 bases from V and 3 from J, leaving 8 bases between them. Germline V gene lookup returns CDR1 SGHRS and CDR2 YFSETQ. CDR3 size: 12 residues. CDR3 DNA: TGCGCCAGCAGCAGGGACTTCTACGAGCAGTACTTC. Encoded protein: CASSRDFYEQYF. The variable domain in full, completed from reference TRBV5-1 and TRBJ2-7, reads KAGVTQTPRYLIKTRGQQVTLSCSPISGHRSVSWYQQTPGQGLQFLFEYFSETQRNKGNFPGRFSGRQFSNSRSEMNVSTLELGDSALYLCASSRDFYEQYFGPGTRLTVT.

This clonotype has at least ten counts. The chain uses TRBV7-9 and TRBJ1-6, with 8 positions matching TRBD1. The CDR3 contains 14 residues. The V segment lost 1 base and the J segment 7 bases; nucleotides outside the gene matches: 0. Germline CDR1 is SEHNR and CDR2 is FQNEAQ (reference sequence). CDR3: CASSLDRGNSPLHF. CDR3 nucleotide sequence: TGTGCCAGCAGCTTAGACAGGGGGAATTCACCCCTCCACTTT. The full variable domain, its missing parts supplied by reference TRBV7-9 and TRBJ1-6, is DTGVSQNPRHKITKRGQNVTFRCDPISEHNRLYWYRQTLGQGPEFLTYFQNEAQLEKSRLLSDRFSAERPKGSFSTLEIQRTEQGDSAMYLCASSLDRGNSPLHFGNGTRLTVT.

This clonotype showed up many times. The CDR3 loop reads CATAYRGGYEQYF. The DNA of the CDR3 is TGTGCCACCGCGTACAGGGGAGGCTACGAGCAGTACTTC. This chain links TRBV15 with TRBJ2-7, with D perhaps TRBD1 (7 bases). The CDR3 is made up of 13 amino acids. Trimming stripped 8 bases from V and 3 bases from J, with 14 bases between. The germline V gene has CDR1 LNHNV and CDR2 YYDKDF (reference sequence).

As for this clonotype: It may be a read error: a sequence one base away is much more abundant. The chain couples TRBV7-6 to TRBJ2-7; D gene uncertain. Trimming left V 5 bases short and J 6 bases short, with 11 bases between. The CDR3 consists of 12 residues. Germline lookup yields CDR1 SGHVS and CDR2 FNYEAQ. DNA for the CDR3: TGTGCCAGCAGCCCAAGGTACCTCGAGCAGTACTTC. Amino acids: CASSPRYLEQYF.

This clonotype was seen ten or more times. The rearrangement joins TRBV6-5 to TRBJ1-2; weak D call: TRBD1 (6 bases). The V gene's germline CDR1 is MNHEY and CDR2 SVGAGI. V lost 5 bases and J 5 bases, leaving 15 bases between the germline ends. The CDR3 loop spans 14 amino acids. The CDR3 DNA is TGTGCCAGCAGTCCATCACAGGGTCCATATGGCTACACCTTC. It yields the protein CASSPSQGPYGYTF.

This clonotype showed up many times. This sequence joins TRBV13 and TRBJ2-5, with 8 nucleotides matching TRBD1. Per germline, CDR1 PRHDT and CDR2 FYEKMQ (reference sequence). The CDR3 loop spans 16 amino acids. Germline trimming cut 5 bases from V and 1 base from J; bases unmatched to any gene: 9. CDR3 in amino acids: CASSPHHRGTQETQYF. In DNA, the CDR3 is TGTGCCAGCAGCCCGCACCACAGGGGGACCCAAGAGACCCAGTACTTC.

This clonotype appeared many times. The chain's CDR3 is CASSLGTANTEAFF. CDR3 nucleotides: TGTGCCAGCAGCCTCGGGACGGCGAACACTGAAGCTTTCTTT. The chain has TRBV5-6 and TRBJ1-1, with D tentatively TRBD1 (5 bases). The V end was cut by 4 bases, the J end by 1 base, with 11 bases between. CDR1 and CDR2 from the germline V gene are SGHDT and YYEEEE. This CDR3 has 14 amino acids.

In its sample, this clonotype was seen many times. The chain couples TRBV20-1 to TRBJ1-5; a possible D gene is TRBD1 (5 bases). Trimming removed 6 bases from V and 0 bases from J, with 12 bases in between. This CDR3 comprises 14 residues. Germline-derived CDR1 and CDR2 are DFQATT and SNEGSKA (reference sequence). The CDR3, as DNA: TGCAGTGCCAGGGACGGCATTAGCAATCAGCCCCAGCATTTT. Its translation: CSARDGISNQPQHF.

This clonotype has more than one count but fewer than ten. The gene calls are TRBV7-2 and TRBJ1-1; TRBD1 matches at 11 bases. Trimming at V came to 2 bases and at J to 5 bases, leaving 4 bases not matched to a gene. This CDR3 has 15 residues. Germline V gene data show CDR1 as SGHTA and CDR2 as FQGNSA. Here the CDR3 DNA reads TGTGCCAGCAGCTTAAAGGGACAGGGGGGAACTGAAGCTTTCTTT. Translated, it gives CASSLKGQGGTEAFF. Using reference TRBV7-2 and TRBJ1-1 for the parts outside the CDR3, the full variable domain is GAGVSQSPSNKVTEKGKDVELRCDPISGHTALYWYRQSLGQGLEFLIYFQGNSAPDKSGLPSDRFSAERTGGSVSTLTIQRTQQEDSAVYLCASSLKGQGGTEAFFGQGTRLTVV.

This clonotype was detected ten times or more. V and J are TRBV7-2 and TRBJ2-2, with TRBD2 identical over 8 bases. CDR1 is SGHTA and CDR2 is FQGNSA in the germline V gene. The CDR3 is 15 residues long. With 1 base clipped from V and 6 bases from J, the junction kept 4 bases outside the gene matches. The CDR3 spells CASSLGGLAAGELFF. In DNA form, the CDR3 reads TGTGCCAGCAGCTTAGGAGGACTAGCTGCCGGGGAGCTGTTTTTT.

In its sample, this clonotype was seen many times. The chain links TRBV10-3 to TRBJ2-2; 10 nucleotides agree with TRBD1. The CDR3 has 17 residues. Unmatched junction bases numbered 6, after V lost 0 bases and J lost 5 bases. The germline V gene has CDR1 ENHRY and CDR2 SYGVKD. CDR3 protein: CAISESAGTGDTGELFF. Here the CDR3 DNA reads TGTGCCATCAGTGAGTCGGCCGGGACAGGGGATACCGGGGAGCTGTTTTTT.

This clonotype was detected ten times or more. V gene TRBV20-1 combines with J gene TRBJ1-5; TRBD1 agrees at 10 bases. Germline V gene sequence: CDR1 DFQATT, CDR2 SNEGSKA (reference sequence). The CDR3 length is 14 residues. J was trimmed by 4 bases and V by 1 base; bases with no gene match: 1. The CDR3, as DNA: TGCAGTGCTAGAGCGGACAGGGGGAATCAGCCCCAGCATTTT. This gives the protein CSARADRGNQPQHF.

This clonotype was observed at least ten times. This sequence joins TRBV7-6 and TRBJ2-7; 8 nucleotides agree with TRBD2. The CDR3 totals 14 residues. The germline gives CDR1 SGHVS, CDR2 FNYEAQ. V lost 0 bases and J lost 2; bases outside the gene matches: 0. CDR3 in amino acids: CASSLASGAYEQYF. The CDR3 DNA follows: TGTGCCAGCAGCTTAGCTAGCGGGGCCTACGAGCAGTACTTC.

CDR3 coding DNA: TGTGCCATCAGTGGAACCAGCGGGAACTACGAGCAGTACTTC. Residues: CAISGTSGNYEQYF. The chain carries TRBV10-3 and TRBJ2-7; 7 bases match TRBD2. The CDR3 runs to 14 residues. Germline V CDR1 and CDR2: ENHRY, SYGVKD. V shed 4 bases, J shed 3 bases, and the junction held 6 bases outside the gene matches.

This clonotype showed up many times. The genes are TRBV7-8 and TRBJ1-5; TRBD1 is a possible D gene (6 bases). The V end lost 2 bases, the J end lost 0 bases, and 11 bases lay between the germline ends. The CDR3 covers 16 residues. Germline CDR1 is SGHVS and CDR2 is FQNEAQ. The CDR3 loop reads CASSLSTGVSNQPQHF. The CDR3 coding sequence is TGTGCCAGCAGCTTATCGACAGGAGTTAGCAATCAGCCCCAGCATTTT.

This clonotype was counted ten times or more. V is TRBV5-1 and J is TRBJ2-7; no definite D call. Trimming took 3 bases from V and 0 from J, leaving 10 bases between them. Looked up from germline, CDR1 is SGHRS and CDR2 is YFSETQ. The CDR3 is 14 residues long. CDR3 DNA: TGCGCCAGCAGCTACCCTGGCAACTCCTACGAGCAGTACTTC. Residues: CASSYPGNSYEQYF.

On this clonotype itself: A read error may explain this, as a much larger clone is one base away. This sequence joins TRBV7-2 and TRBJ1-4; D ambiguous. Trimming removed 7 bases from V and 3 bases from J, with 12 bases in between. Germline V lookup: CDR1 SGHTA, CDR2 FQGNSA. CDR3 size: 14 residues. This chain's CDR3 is CASTQAGSNEKLFF. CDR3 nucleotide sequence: TGTGCCAGCACCCAAGCGGGGTCTAATGAAAAACTGTTTTTT.

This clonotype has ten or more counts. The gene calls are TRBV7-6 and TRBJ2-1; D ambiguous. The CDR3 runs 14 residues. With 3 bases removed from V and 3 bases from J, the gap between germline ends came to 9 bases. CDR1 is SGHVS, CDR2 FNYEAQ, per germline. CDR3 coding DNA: TGTGCCAGCAGCTTGTCTGCTAGCTACAATGAGCAGTTCTTC. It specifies CASSLSASYNEQFF.

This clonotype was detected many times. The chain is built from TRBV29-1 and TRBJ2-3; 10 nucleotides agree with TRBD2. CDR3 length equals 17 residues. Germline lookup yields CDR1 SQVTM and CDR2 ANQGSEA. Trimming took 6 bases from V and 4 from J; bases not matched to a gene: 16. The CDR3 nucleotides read TGCAGCGTCTCTCAGCGGGAGGGCCGTTTGTATTCAGATACGCAGTATTTT. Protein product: CSVSQREGRLYSDTQYF.

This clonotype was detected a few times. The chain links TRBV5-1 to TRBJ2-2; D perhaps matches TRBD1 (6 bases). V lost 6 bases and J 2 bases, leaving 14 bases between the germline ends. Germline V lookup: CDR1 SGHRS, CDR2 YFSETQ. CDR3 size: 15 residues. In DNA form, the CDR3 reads TGCGCCAGCACGCGAGGGACATCTAACACCGGGGAGCTGTTTTTT. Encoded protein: CASTRGTSNTGELFF.

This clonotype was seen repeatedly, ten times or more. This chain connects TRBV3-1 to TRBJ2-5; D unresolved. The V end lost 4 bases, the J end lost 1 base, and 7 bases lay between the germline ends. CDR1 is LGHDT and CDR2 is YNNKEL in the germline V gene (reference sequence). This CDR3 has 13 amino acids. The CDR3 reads CASSLWSQETQYF. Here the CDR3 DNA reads TGTGCCAGCAGCCTTTGGTCCCAAGAGACCCAGTACTTC.

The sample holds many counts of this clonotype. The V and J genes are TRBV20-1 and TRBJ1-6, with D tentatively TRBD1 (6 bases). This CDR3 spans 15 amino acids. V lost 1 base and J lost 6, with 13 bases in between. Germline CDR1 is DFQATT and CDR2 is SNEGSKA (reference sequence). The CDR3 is CSARVSGQINSPLHF. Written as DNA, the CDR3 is TGCAGTGCTAGAGTCTCCGGACAGATTAATTCACCCCTCCACTTT.

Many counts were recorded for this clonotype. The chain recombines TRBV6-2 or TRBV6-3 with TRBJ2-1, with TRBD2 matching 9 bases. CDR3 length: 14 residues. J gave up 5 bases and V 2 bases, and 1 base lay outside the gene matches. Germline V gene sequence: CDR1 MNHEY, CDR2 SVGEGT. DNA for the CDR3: TGTGCCAGCAGTTACGGGACTAGCAACAATGAGCAGTTCTTC. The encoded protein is CASSYGTSNNEQFF.